This T cell receptor (beta chain) was sequenced for a study of blood T cell repertoires in COVID-19. Overall study context: Samples came from the United States, Italy and Spain, spanning acute and convalescent COVID-19. Sources were T cells, B-cell-depleted T cells, or PBMCs; the material itself was cDNA or gDNA.

Original analysis: Counts of nucleated cells, estimated from reference gene primer amplification, were obtained. Some clones are missing from TCRdb's copy, which holds only in-frame ones; the method was immunoSEQ multiplex PCR. V, J and clone size are taken as reported in that table, and D and trimming were inferred from the DNA itself. The sample yields about 230,000 clones, approximately 87% seen once. This clone appeared once. CDR3 length: 15 residues. The V and J ends lost 5 bases and 2 bases, in that order; junction bases with no gene match: 9. CDR1 and CDR2 (germline): SGHTA, FQGNSA. This clonotype was sampled from a woman between 70 and 85 years old with active or convalescent COVID-19. This chain connects TRBV7-2 to TRBJ2-7, with 7 bases fitting TRBD2. The sample comprised peripheral blood. The CDR3 loop is CASSNRARGAYEQYF. The CDR3 nucleotides read TGTGCCAGCAGCAACCGTGCCCGGGGGGCCTACGAGCAGTACTTC.